This T cell receptor (beta chain) is drawn from a study of T cell responses to AZD1222 COVID-19 vaccine. Sequencing was performed with immunoSEQ multiplex PCR; in TCRdb, only in-frame clones are kept and a portion is missing. The data show about 120,000 clones, 92% seen once. Study conclusions and caveats: Most donors were white British and more were female, and clonal diversity was possibly underestimated.

Regarding this clone: Its antigen is unknown.

Sequenced material: peripheral blood, taken on day 0 of AZD1222 vaccination. The TCR originated in an adult in good health.

The CDR3 region has the DNA TGCAGTGCTAGTCACCCTGGGGGAGGGACCCAGTACTTC. Translated: CSASHPGGGTQYF. J is TRBJ2-5 and V is TRBV20-1; a possible D gene is TRBD2 (6 bases). Trimming took 3 bases from V and 7 from J, leaving 15 bases between them. Germline V gives CDR1 DFQATT, CDR2 SNEGSKA (reference sequence). There are 13 residues in the CDR3.